Here is one T cell receptor (beta chain) with its context. The antigen is not known. The sample belongs to a study of CD8 T cells in ankylosing spondylitis. Whole-study results and caveats: A TCR beta motif of several highly homologous variants seemed to mark ankylosing spondylitis blood.

TCRdb recomputed calls from the 5' RACE reads with MiXCR, one row per CDR3 protein. This sample yields roughly 450,000 distinct CDR3 sequences, of which about 24% are seen a single time; 0.89% belongs to the top ten. The sample consisted of blood, either unsorted or a sorted T cell fraction (not recorded which). The sequence was obtained from a male donor with ankylosing spondylitis.

CDR3 region: CATTTGNTEAFF. The CDR3 DNA sequence: TGTGCCACAACCACGGGGAACACTGAAGCTTTCTTT. The chain joins TRBV12-3 or TRBV12-4 to TRBJ1-1; D is ambiguous. Trimming removed 10 bases from V and 1 base from J, with 10 bases in between. The CDR3 has 12 residues.